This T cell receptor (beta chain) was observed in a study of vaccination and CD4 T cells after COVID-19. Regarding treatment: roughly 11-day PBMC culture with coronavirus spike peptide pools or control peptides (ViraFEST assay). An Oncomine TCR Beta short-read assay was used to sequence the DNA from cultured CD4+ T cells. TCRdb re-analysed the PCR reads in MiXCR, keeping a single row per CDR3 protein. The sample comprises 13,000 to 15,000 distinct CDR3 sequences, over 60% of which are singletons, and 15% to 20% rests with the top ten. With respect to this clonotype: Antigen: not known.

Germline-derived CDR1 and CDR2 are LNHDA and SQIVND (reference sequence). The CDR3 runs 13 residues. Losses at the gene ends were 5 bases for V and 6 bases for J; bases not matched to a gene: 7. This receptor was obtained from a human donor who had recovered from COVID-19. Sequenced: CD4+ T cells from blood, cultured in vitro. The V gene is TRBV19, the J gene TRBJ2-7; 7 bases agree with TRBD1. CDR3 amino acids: CASSRDSGAEQYF. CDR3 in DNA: TGTGCCAGTAGTCGGGACAGTGGTGCCGAGCAGTACTTC.